Presented here are 29 T cell receptor beta chains from one specimen sequenced in a study of cytomegalovirus exposure and HLA in healthy donors. This PCR relied on a set of 60 Vbeta primers and 13 Jbeta primers. Measured with immunoSEQ multiplex PCR; TCRdb has only the in-frame clones, and not every one. This sample has around 130,000 clones; about 73% occur once, and the top ten carry 2.9%. Sequencing input: PBMCs. The source of these receptors is a human donor in good health.

The chain uses TRBV5-1 and TRBJ2-7, with D possibly TRBD2 on 6 matching bases. The CDR3 has 15 amino acids. V lost 1 base and J lost 2, with 13 bases in between. CDR1 SGHRS and CDR2 YFSETQ come from the germline V gene. For the CDR3, the DNA is TGCGCCAGCAGCTTGTGGGTGGGAGGTCCCTACGAGCAGTACTTC. Amino acids: CASSLWVGGPYEQYF.

The V gene is TRBV7-2, the J gene TRBJ2-7, with 8 nucleotides matching TRBD1. Germline V gene lookup returns CDR1 SGHTA and CDR2 FQGNSA. The CDR3 sequence is 17 residues long. V was pared by 5 bases and J by 3 bases, with 15 bases of the junction left unmatched. The CDR3 coding sequence is TGTGCCAGCAGCCCCCGAGATACGGACAGGGTACTCTACGAGCAGTACTTC. It encodes CASSPRDTDRVLYEQYF.

A few counts support this clone. V gene TRBV27 combines with J gene TRBJ2-7, with 8 bases identical to TRBD1. CDR1 is MNHEY and CDR2 is SMNVEV in the germline V gene (reference sequence). V shed 3 bases, J shed 7 bases, and the junction held 8 bases outside the gene matches. The CDR3 totals 14 residues. CDR3 region: CASSFLQGGGEQYF. For the CDR3, the DNA is TGTGCCAGCAGTTTTCTACAGGGGGGCGGGGAGCAGTACTTC.

This clone came up a few times. The rearrangement joins TRBV14 to TRBJ2-7; 9 nucleotides align to TRBD2. V shed 4 bases and J 6 bases; nucleotides not matched to a gene: 7. CDR1 and CDR2 from the germline V gene are SGHDN and FVKESK. The CDR3 length is 14 residues. The CDR3 coding sequence is TGTGCCAGCAGCCCTCGGACTAGCGCCCCCGAGCAGTACTTC. As protein: CASSPRTSAPEQYF.

A single count supports this clone. V and J are TRBV7-2 and TRBJ1-1, with a weak D call TRBD1 (5 bases). Trimming removed 3 bases from V and 4 bases from J, with 12 bases in between. This CDR3 contains 14 residues. The germline CDR1 and CDR2 sequences are SGHTA and FQGNSA. CDR3 coding DNA: TGTGCCAGCAGCTTCCAGGGAAAGTCCACTGAAGCTTTCTTT. Protein sequence: CASSFQGKSTEAFF.

In this sample, this clone turned up a few times. V gene TRBV7-6 combines with J gene TRBJ1-1, with 7 bases lining up with TRBD1. CDR1 is SGHVS, CDR2 FNYEAQ, per germline. V lost 5 bases to trimming and J lost 4 bases; unmatched junction nucleotides: 4. This CDR3 comprises 13 residues. The CDR3 DNA follows: TGTGCCAGCAGCCCTCCAGGGGGCACTGAAGCTTTCTTT. Translating it yields CASSPPGGTEAFF. Using reference TRBV7-6 and TRBJ1-1 for the parts outside the CDR3, the full variable domain is GAGVSQSPRYKVTKRGQDVALRCDPISGHVSLYWYRQALGQGPEFLTYFNYEAQQDKSGLPNDRFSAERPEGSISTLTIQRTEQRDSAMYRCASSPPGGTEAFFGQGTRLTVV.

This chain links TRBV27 with TRBJ2-2; weak D call: TRBD2 (6 bases). Germline values: CDR1 MNHEY, CDR2 SMNVEV (reference sequence). This CDR3 is built from 17 residues. The V end lost 7 bases, the J end lost 0 bases, and 18 bases lay between the germline ends. CDR3 amino acids: CASNPGLQAANTGELFF. For the CDR3, the DNA is TGTGCCAGCAACCCGGGACTCCAAGCCGCGAACACCGGGGAGCTGTTTTTT.

The gene calls are TRBV23-1 and TRBJ2-7; D unresolved. TRBV23-1 is identified as an open reading frame with a role that is uncertain. Trimming cost V 6 bases and J 6 bases, with 12 bases left between them. The CDR3 totals 12 residues. The DNA for the CDR3 is TGCGCCAGCAGACCCCGGTGGGCCGAGCAGTACTTC. Translated, it gives CASRPRWAEQYF.

The sample holds one count of this clone. The chain links TRBV25-1 to TRBJ2-5; tentative D call: TRBD1 (6 bases). The CDR3 spans 17 residues. Germline CDR1 MGHDK, CDR2 SYGVNS. The ends were cut back, 3 bases at V and 0 bases at J, with 17 bases in the middle. CDR3: CASSDSRDTSYQETQYF. DNA for the CDR3: TGTGCCAGCAGTGACAGCCGGGACACCTCGTACCAAGAGACCCAGTACTTC.

V is TRBV9 and J is TRBJ1-5, with D perhaps TRBD1 (6 bases). CDR1 SGDLS and CDR2 YYNGEE come from the germline V gene. The CDR3 sequence is 15 residues long. Trimming removed 4 bases at V and 7 bases at J, with 18 bases between. CDR3 in DNA: TGTGCCAGCAGCCTTTCGGGGGGCGCGGGGCAGCCCCAGCATTTT. The encoded protein is CASSLSGGAGQPQHF.

The chain recombines TRBV4-2 with TRBJ2-7; TRBD2 aligns across 7 bases. The germline V gene encodes CDR1 LGHNA and CDR2 YNFKEQ. V lost 0 bases, J lost 4 bases, and 6 bases stayed unmatched. The CDR3 totals 15 residues. The CDR3 is CASSQEWGGGYEQYF. The CDR3, as DNA: TGTGCCAGCAGCCAAGAATGGGGCGGGGGATACGAGCAGTACTTC.

The CDR3 loop is CASGPRLAGGFCYEQYF. The CDR3 DNA is TGTGCTAGTGGTCCCCGACTAGCGGGGGGGTTCTGTTACGAGCAGTACTTC. The chain is built from TRBV12-5 and TRBJ2-7, with 14 bases matching TRBD2. Germline-derived CDR1 and CDR2 are LGHNT and FRNRAP. V shed 5 bases, J shed 4 bases, and the junction held 10 bases outside the gene matches. The CDR3 runs 17 residues.

The chain joins TRBV18 to TRBJ2-7; D is unresolved. Trimming left V 5 bases short and J 0 bases short, with 11 bases between. The CDR3 is 14 residues long. Germline CDR1 and CDR2: KGHSH and LQKENI. This CDR3 is CASSEAASSYEQYF. CDR3 DNA sequence: TGTGCCAGCTCAGAGGCAGCGAGCTCCTACGAGCAGTACTTC.

V and J are TRBV10-1 and TRBJ2-2; D possibly corresponds to TRBD2 (6 bases). V lost 8 bases and J lost 8, with 12 bases in between. This CDR3 contains 12 residues. Per germline, CDR1 WNHNN and CDR2 SYGVQD (reference sequence). CDR3 loop: CASPAGQGELFF. The CDR3 coding sequence is TGCGCCAGCCCCGCGGGGCAGGGGGAGCTGTTTTTT.

The chain uses TRBV30 and TRBJ1-1; D is unclear. V lost 6 bases, J lost 0 bases, and 11 bases lay in between. CDR3 size: 13 residues. The germline V gene encodes CDR1 GTSNPN and CDR2 SVGIG (reference sequence). Here the CDR3 DNA reads TGTGCCTGTAGCGGGGTGATGAACACTGAAGCTTTCTTT. It is translated as CACSGVMNTEAFF.

V and J are TRBV6-5 and TRBJ1-6; 9 bases match TRBD1. V was clipped by 6 bases and J by 11 bases; unmatched bases: 11. The CDR3 runs 15 residues. Germline V CDR1 and CDR2: MNHEY, SVGAGI. CDR3 region: CASSLETGGWTPLHF. The CDR3 nucleotides are TGTGCCAGCAGCCTTGAAACAGGGGGCTGGACACCCCTCCACTTT.

The V and J genes are TRBV28 and TRBJ2-1; 10 bases align to TRBD2. Germline CDR1 and CDR2: MDHEN and SYDVKM. The CDR3 covers 20 residues. Trimming took 3 bases from V and 6 from J; bases not matched to a gene: 20. CDR3 DNA: TGTGCCAGCAGTTTGTTCCCCGCTTTTTCTGTGAGCGGGGGGGGCAATGAGCAGTTCTTC. This gives the protein CASSLFPAFSVSGGGNEQFF.

V gene TRBV19 combines with J gene TRBJ2-6; possibly TRBD1 for D (5 bases). The germline V and J ends were trimmed by 1 base and 1 base, with 8 bases remaining between them. Germline V gene sequence: CDR1 LNHDA, CDR2 SQIVND (reference sequence). The CDR3 is 16 residues long. CDR3 in DNA: TGTGCCAGTAGTATAGGACAGCCATCTGGGGCCAACGTCCTGACTTTC. Translated, it gives CASSIGQPSGANVLTF.

The V and J genes are TRBV4-1 and TRBJ2-3, with TRBD2 matching over 10 bases. In germline, CDR1 is MGHRA, CDR2 YSYEKL. After removal of 2 bases from V and 6 bases from J, the junction contained 5 bases not matched to a gene. The CDR3 length is 15 residues. The DNA for the CDR3 is TGCGCCAGCAGCCAACTAGCGGGAGTCGGGGATACGCAGTATTTT. Protein: CASSQLAGVGDTQYF.

The V and J genes are TRBV4-1 and TRBJ1-5, with TRBD1 matching over 7 bases. CDR1 MGHRA and CDR2 YSYEKL come from the germline V gene. V dropped 3 bases and J dropped 4; count of bases not matched to a gene: 6. This CDR3 spans 15 amino acids. CDR3 loop: CASSQELTGNQPQHF. CDR3 coding DNA: TGCGCCAGCAGCCAGGAGTTGACAGGGAATCAGCCCCAGCATTTT.

This clone was seen a single time. The genes are TRBV10-3 and TRBJ2-7; no firm D call. Germline V gene lookup returns CDR1 ENHRY and CDR2 SYGVKD. Trimming stripped 0 bases from V and 4 bases from J, with 4 bases between. The CDR3 covers 12 residues. The CDR3 protein is CAISESPYEQYF. The CDR3 DNA reads TGTGCCATCAGTGAGTCCCCGTACGAGCAGTACTTC.

V usage is TRBV18 and J usage is TRBJ1-3; 8 nucleotides agree with TRBD1. The V gene end was trimmed by 4 bases and the J gene end by 0 bases; junction bases not matched to a gene: 5. Germline V CDR1 and CDR2: KGHSH, LQKENI. The CDR3 has 16 residues. The CDR3 spells CASSLVDRGSGNTIYF. The DNA for the CDR3 is TGTGCCAGCTCACTCGTCGACAGGGGCTCTGGAAACACCATATATTTT.

V usage is TRBV5-6 and J usage is TRBJ2-7; 11 bases line up with TRBD1. Germline assignment: CDR1 SGHDT and CDR2 YYEEEE. The CDR3 is made up of 16 amino acids. The J segment lost 3 bases and the V segment lost 5 bases, leaving 10 bases of the junction unmatched. CDR3 in DNA: TGTGCCAGCAGTCGCATAACCGGGACAGGGGGCTACGAGCAGTACTTC. Residues: CASSRITGTGGYEQYF.

On this clone itself: One junction end does not reproduce the germline sequence, and a read error may be involved. The chain links TRBV7-9 to TRBJ1-1, with D perhaps TRBD1 (6 bases). Germline V lookup: CDR1 SEHNR, CDR2 FQNEAQ (reference sequence). The CDR3 loop spans 13 amino acids. Written as DNA, the CDR3 is TGTGCCAGCAGCTTACCAGGGGACACCGAAGCTTTCTTT. Encoded protein: CASSLPGDTEAFF. The full variable domain, in which reference TRBV7-9 and TRBJ1-1 provide the parts outside the CDR3, is DTGVSQNPRHKITKRGQNVTFRCDPISEHNRLYWYRQTLGQGPEFLTYFQNEAQLEKSRLLSDRFSAERPKGSFSTLEIQRTEQGDSAMYLCASSLPGDTEAFFGQGTRLTVV.

J is TRBJ1-2 and V is TRBV7-2; D may be TRBD1 (6 bases). CDR3 length: 14 residues. The V end lost 5 bases, the J end lost 2 bases, and 12 bases lay between the germline ends. The germline V gene has CDR1 SGHTA and CDR2 FQGNSA. The CDR3, as DNA: TGTGCCAGCAGCACGACGGACAGAAACTATGGCTACACCTTC. Residues: CASSTTDRNYGYTF.

The chain joins TRBV4-2 to TRBJ2-1; 10 nucleotides align to TRBD2. Germline V CDR1 and CDR2: LGHNA, YNFKEQ. This CDR3 is built from 15 residues. With 4 bases clipped from V and 6 bases from J, the junction kept 6 bases outside the gene matches. CDR3 nucleotides: TGTGCCAGCAGCCTCTGGACTAGCGGCTCCAATGAGCAGTTCTTC. This sequence encodes CASSLWTSGSNEQFF.

The chain links TRBV4-3 to TRBJ1-2; a possible D gene is TRBD1 (6 bases). V was pared by 0 bases and J by 2 bases, with 7 bases between. The length of the CDR3 is 14 residues. Germline-derived CDR1 and CDR2 are LGHNA and YSLEER. The CDR3 nucleotides read TGCGCCAGCAGCCAAGACCAGGGGAACTATGGCTACACCTTC. This translates into CASSQDQGNYGYTF.

This chain connects TRBV7-8 to TRBJ2-5; TRBD1 agrees at 7 bases. The better agreement between TRBJ2-7 and the DNA end casts doubt on the J call. CDR3 length: 15 amino acids. CDR1 is SGHVS, CDR2 FQNEAQ, per germline. The chain's CDR3 is CASSFGDSDSYEQYF. The CDR3 nucleotides read TGTGCCAGCAGCTTCGGGGACAGCGATTCCTACGAGCAGTACTTC.

The V call is TRBV7-2, the J call TRBJ1-6; a weak D match, TRBD1 (6 bases). CDR3 size: 12 residues. The V end lost 5 bases, the J end lost 10 bases, and 9 bases lay between the germline ends. CDR1 is SGHTA, CDR2 FQGNSA, per germline. CDR3 amino acids: CASSTTGSPLHF. CDR3 DNA: TGTGCCAGCAGCACAACAGGGTCACCCCTCCACTTT.